This T cell receptor beta chain was profiled in a study of blood T cell repertoires in COVID-19. Study details: Whether acute or convalescent, the COVID-19 samples came from the United States, Italy and Spain.

In the original processing: Amplified reference gene primers provided the basis for estimating nucleated cell counts. Produced via immunoSEQ multiplex PCR; TCRdb's table is partial and in-frame only. Clone size and the V and J calls come from that table; the DNA yielded D and trimming. This sample has roughly 200,000 clones, with roughly 86% found just once. The junction had 5 bases not matched to a gene; V was cut back by 5 bases and J by 5 bases. The CDR3 length is 13 residues. CDR1 is SGHVS and CDR2 is FNYEAQ in the germline V gene. Study members were between about 18 and 95 years old and lived in about two dozen US regions. Recovered status in Cohort 3 required two negative PCRs, clearance, or symptom resolution.

The sequencing sample was made of PBMCs or T cells enriched from blood (not recorded which). The TCR originated in a woman aged 25 to 45 who had recovered from COVID-19. This chain joins TRBV7-6 and TRBJ2-5, with 7 bases that match TRBD2. DNA for the CDR3: TGTGCCAGCAGCATGACTAGCCTGGAGACCCAGTACTTC. Its protein is CASSMTSLETQYF.